These T cell receptor beta chains were read from a single sample in a study of PD-1 blockade in classical Hodgkin lymphoma. This table comes from immunoSEQ multiplex PCR, and its TCRdb copy is limited to in-frame clones, with some not included. The table has 20,000 to 30,000 clones, more than 65% seen once. This specimen was peripheral blood mononuclear cells (PBMCs), taken at baseline. These receptors originate from a human donor with classical Hodgkin lymphoma. Both conserved end residues are part of each CDR3.

J gene,V gene,CDR3 protein
TRBJ1-4,TRBV1,CTSSQDWYAEKLFF
TRBJ1-1,TRBV27,CASSLSPLSNTEAFF
TRBJ1-4,TRBV10-3,CAISEDRGGEKLFF
TRBJ2-2,TRBV10-3,CAISVDLLGGELFF
TRBJ2-7,TRBV5-1,CASSLEGLAYRSSYEQYF
TRBJ1-1,TRBV5-1,CASSPNPGTPTEAFF
TRBJ2-7,TRBV27,CASSYRGSYEQYF
TRBJ2-3,TRBV7-9,CASTIPSESPDTQYF
TRBJ1-6,TRBV6-5,CASSYIGTGNNSPLHF
TRBJ1-1,TRBV5-1,CASSYQAGRNTEAFF
TRBJ1-1,TRBV7-2,CASSLTLNTEAFF
TRBJ2-7,TRBV9,CASSGDGYEQYF
TRBJ1-2,TRBV18,CASSPPSEVGYGYTF
TRBJ1-6,TRBV27,CASSFGDRGGSPLHF
TRBJ1-1,TRBV19,CASSIREDRGKTEAFF
TRBJ2-7,TRBV25-1,CASSEYGGQGRSYEQYF
TRBJ1-1,TRBV5-4,CASSEVDAMNTEAFF
TRBJ2-7,TRBV30,CAWETGGATYEQYF
TRBJ1-1,TRBV7-2,CASRHPRTVNTEAFF
TRBJ2-7,TRBV28,CASSLPRESYEQYF
TRBJ1-5,TRBV7-8,CASSSYASREGSRHF
TRBJ2-7,TRBV7-9,CASGFNSYEQYF
TRBJ1-6,TRBV19,CASSIGFESGPNSPLHF
TRBJ1-1,TRBV4-1,CASSQGAGGQNTEAFF
TRBJ1-2,TRBV27,CASSLRTGWDYGYTF
TRBJ2-7,TRBV5-6,CASSNNLRDPLYEQYF
TRBJ2-1,TRBV19,CASYGTGNIYNEQFF
TRBJ1-2,TRBV5-4,CASSLEPDSLYGYTF
TRBJ2-1,TRBV27,CASSPGTTYNEQFF
TRBJ2-1,TRBV9,CASSGVTVAGDYNEQFF
TRBJ2-3,TRBV2,CASSWARGVTDTQYF
TRBJ1-4,TRBV30,CAWSVTGTNNEKLFF
TRBJ2-7,TRBV2,CASSTGSSYEQYF
TRBJ1-6,TRBV21-1,CATRGGNNSPLHF
TRBJ2-2,TRBV7-8,CASSFHDSDTGELFF
TRBJ1-1,TRBV7-2,CASSFSEAFF
TRBJ1-1,TRBV29-1,CSVEDRRANTEAFF
TRBJ2-1,TRBV7-2,CASSPRRYNEQFF
TRBJ2-7,TRBV9,CASSVDQGFYEQYF
TRBJ1-2,TRBV2,CASSEGQGANYGYTF
TRBJ1-1,TRBV28,CASSSPGRTNTEAFF
TRBJ2-1,TRBV5-1,CASSLNQGTEQFF
TRBJ1-2,TRBV28,CASSLRGMYGYTF
TRBJ2-5,TRBV4-1,CASSQGSGGTQYF
TRBJ1-3,TRBV21-1,CASSYRTSKGSGNTIYF
TRBJ1-1,TRBV7-6,CASSFHTDRVFIWGTEAFF
TRBJ2-5,TRBV7-8,CASSPLRTAETQYF
TRBJ2-7,TRBV11-2,CASSLAGPSAVYEQYF
TRBJ2-5,TRBV6-6,CASSLTGPAETQYF
TRBJ1-4,TRBV27,CASSLGRGFNEKLFF
TRBJ1-1,TRBV29-1,CSVYRGQNTEAFF
TRBJ1-5,TRBV9,CASSVDDRPNQPQHF
TRBJ2-1,TRBV7-2,CASSSGVRYNEQFF
TRBJ1-1,TRBV4-1,CASSQEAPILANTEAFF
TRBJ1-1,TRBV4-3,CASSQDQGMGNTEAFF
TRBJ1-3,TRBV5-4,CASSFEGYSGNTIYF
TRBJ2-1,TRBV6-5,CASSRVGTGGDEQFF
TRBJ1-1,TRBV5-1,CASSLSGANTEAFF
TRBJ2-1,TRBV28,CASSTPTSGYNEQFF